This T cell receptor beta chain came from a study of blood T cell repertoires in COVID-19. The overall study: Samples taken during acute and convalescent COVID-19 were collected in the United States, Italy and Spain. PBMCs, B-cell-depleted T cells, or T cells provided the cDNA or gDNA that made up the material.

V was cut by 5 bases and J by 6 bases, with 10 bases left in between. The CDR3 sequence is 12 residues long. Germline V lookup: CDR1 SGHVS, CDR2 FQNEAQ. Original processing methods: Cell counts per sample came from amplifying reference gene primers. The method was immunoSEQ multiplex PCR; TCRdb's version includes in-frame clones alone and lacks a portion of them. Clonal size and the V and J genes are those of that table, whereas D and trimming came from the DNA. The data hold under 200,000 clones, with roughly four fifths observed a single time. The rearrangement joins TRBV7-8 to TRBJ1-1; D perhaps matches TRBD1 (5 bases). This TCR derives from a human donor with acute or convalescent COVID-19. The donor label of this sample is uncertain. The specimen sequenced was peripheral blood. The CDR3 nucleotides are TGTGCCAGCAGCCCTAGGGGCCCTGAAGCTTTCTTT. Translating gives CASSPRGPEAFF.